Below, one T cell receptor (beta chain) is given with its context. The data stem from a study of beta chain features in type 1 diabetes. The length of the CDR3 is 14 residues. The germline V gene encodes CDR1 SQVTM and CDR2 ANQGSEA. V lost 3 bases to trimming and J lost 1 base; unmatched junction nucleotides: 3. Sequencing targeted expressed TCRB transcripts, as all isolated RNA had been reverse transcribed. Deep immunoSEQ sequencing covered naive, central memory and regulatory T cell samples. Profiling relied on immunoSEQ multiplex PCR, and the TCRdb table lists in-frame clones only, not all of them. Seen here are 120,000 to 150,000 clones, around 50% observed once, and the top ten hold 0.35% to 0.45%.

This TCR derives from a man younger than 35 in good health. The material sequenced was Tregs from blood. V usage is TRBV29-1 and J usage is TRBJ1-1, with 9 bases aligning to TRBD1. The CDR3 DNA sequence: TGCAGCGTTGAGGTGACAGGGGGGAACACTGAAGCTTTCTTT. Its translation is CSVEVTGGNTEAFF.